The following is a T cell receptor beta chain sequence with its context. A multiplex PCR was run with 60 Vbeta primers and 13 Jbeta primers. The table came from immunoSEQ multiplex PCR; TCRdb's copy has only in-frame clones and leaves some out. The sample lists 150,000 to 180,000 clones; 65% to 85% were seen once. Healthy individuals who donated bone marrow served as the donors. CDR1 is SGHTA, CDR2 FQGNSA, per germline. Trimming took 2 bases from V and 2 from J, leaving 14 bases between them. The length of the CDR3 is 16 residues. The data belong to a study of cytomegalovirus exposure and HLA in healthy donors.

V and J are TRBV7-2 and TRBJ2-3; no clear D. The material sequenced was PBMCs. The source of this sequence is a man younger than 35 in good health and CMV-seronegative. CDR3 in amino acids: CASSLNEPPLTDTQYF. The CDR3 region has the DNA TGTGCCAGCAGCTTAAACGAACCACCACTCACAGATACGCAGTATTTT. The whole variable domain, remainder taken from reference TRBV7-2 and TRBJ2-3, is GAGVSQSPSNKVTEKGKDVELRCDPISGHTALYWYRQSLGQGLEFLIYFQGNSAPDKSGLPSDRFSAERTGGSVSTLTIQRTQQEDSAVYLCASSLNEPPLTDTQYFGPGTRLTVL.